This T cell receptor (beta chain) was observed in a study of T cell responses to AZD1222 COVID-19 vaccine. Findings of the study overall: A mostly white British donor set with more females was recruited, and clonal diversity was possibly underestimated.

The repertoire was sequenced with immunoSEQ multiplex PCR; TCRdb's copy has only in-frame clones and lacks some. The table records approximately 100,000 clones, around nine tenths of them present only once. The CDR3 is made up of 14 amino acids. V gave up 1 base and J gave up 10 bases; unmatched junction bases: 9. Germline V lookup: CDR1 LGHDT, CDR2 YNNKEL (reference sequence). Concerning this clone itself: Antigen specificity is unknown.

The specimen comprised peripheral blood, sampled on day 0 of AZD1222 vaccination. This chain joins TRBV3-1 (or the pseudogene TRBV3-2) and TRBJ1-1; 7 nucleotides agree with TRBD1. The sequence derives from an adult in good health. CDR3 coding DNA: TGTGCCAGCAGCCAAGGACAGGGAATAGGGGGAGCTTTCTTT. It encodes CASSQGQGIGGAFF.